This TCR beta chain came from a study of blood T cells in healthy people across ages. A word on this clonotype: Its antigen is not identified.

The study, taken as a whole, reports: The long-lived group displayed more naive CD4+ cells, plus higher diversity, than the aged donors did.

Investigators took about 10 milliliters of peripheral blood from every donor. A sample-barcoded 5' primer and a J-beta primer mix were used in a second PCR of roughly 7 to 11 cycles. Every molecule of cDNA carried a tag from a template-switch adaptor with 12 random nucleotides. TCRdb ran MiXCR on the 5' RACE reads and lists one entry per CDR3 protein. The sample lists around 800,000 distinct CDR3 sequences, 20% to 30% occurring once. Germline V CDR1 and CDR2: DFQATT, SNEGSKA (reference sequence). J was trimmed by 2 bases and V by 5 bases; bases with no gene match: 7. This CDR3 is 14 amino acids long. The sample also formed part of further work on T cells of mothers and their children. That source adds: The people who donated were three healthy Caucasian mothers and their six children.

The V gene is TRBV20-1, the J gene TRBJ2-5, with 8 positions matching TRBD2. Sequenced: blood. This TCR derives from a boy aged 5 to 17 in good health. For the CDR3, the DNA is TGCAGTGCTCCTGCCGGGACTAGACAAGAGACCCAGTACTTC. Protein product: CSAPAGTRQETQYF.